Listed below are T cell receptor beta chains from one sample, sequenced in a study of blood T cells in healthy people across ages. TCRdb fed the 5' RACE reads into MiXCR, producing one record per CDR3 protein. The sample lists about a million distinct CDR3 sequences, roughly 47% occurring once. The sequencing input was blood. All receptors come from a woman aged 60-70 years in good health. Each CDR3 is given with its conserved first and last residue. D genes are given only for firm matches. Clone size, where shown, is once, few, many, or a class for clones that have expanded.

TRBJ2-4 TRBD2 TRBV9 few TGTGCCAGCAGCGTATCTAGCGGGAGTGGGGGCGCGTGGGAGCAGTACTTC CASSVSSGSGGAWEQYF
TRBJ2-5 TRBD2 TRBV4-2 many TGTGCCAGCAGCCTGCGGGGGGAAGGGGAGACCCAGTACTTC CASSLRGEGETQYF
TRBJ2-1 . TRBV3-1 . TGTGCCGGCAGCCAAGTTCGTGGAGATTACAATGAGCAGTTCTTC CAGSQVRGDYNEQFF
TRBJ2-5 . TRBV9 . TGTGCCAGCAGCGTAGACTGGGGCCAAGAGACCCAGTACTTC CASSVDWGQETQYF
TRBJ2-1 TRBD2 TRBV20-1 . TGCAGTGCTGAGACCGGGACTAGCGATGAGCAGTTCTTC CSAETGTSDEQFF
TRBJ2-3 . TRBV6-1 . TGTGCCAGCCGGTACAGCGGCATAGATACGCAGTATTTT CASRYSGIDTQYF
TRBJ1-4 TRBD1 TRBV13 . TGTGCCAGCAGAAGGACAGGGGAGAGGTATAAACTGTTTTTT CASRRTGERYKLFF
TRBJ2-1 TRBD2 TRBV4-1 many TGCGCCAGCAGACCCGGACTAGCGGGGTACAATGAGCAGTTCTTC CASRPGLAGYNEQFF
TRBJ1-2 . TRBV7-2 once TGTGCCGGCAGCTTAGAATCCGACAGGATCTATGGCTACACCTTC CAGSLESDRIYGYTF
TRBJ2-7 . TRBV5-1 few TGCGCCAGCCGGGGGCAGAACTACGAGCAGTACTTC CASRGQNYEQYF
TRBJ1-4 . TRBV6-5 few TGTGCCAGCAGCGATCAGGGGTGGAGTGAAAAACTGTTTTTT CASSDQGWSEKLFF
TRBJ2-1 . TRBV7-2 . TGTGCCAGCAGCGTCTACAATGAGCGGTTCTTC CASSVYNERFF
TRBJ2-4 TRBD2 TRBV7-2 . TGTGCCAGCAGTTCAGTCCGTGCTAGCGGGAGATACGAGCAGTGCTTC CASSSVRASGRYEQCF
TRBJ2-5 TRBD1 TRBV12-3/TRBV12-4 . TGTGCCAGTAGCCTCGACACGGGACAGGGGAATAAGCAGTACTTC CASSLDTGQGNKQYF
TRBJ2-7 . TRBV3-1 once TGTGCCAGCAGCGAGCCGGGCAGAAGGTACGAGCAGTACTTC CASSEPGRRYEQYF
TRBJ2-1 TRBD2 TRBV7-9 . TGTGCCAGCAGCCCCCGTCGGGCGGGAGGCCTCTACAATGAGCAGTTCTTC CASSPRRAGGLYNEQFF
TRBJ1-6 . TRBV27 . TGTGCCAGCAGTTTAGTGGGTGGAGCCCTCCACTTT CASSLVGGALHF
TRBJ2-1 TRBD2 TRBV11-1 few TGTGCCAGCAGCTTAAGGGGGCTAGCGGGAGGGGACAATGAGCAGTTCTTC CASSLRGLAGGDNEQFF
TRBJ2-1 TRBD2 TRBV20-1 few TGCAGTGCTAGAGATAAAAGCGGGGAGGTTGAGCAGTTCTTC CSARDKSGEVEQFF
TRBJ2-1 . TRBV20-1 . TGCAGTGTTGGAGCGCGCAATGAGCAGTTCTTC CSVGARNEQFF
TRBJ2-7 . TRBV12-3/TRBV12-4 few TGTGCCAGCAGTAACTGGGGGTACTACGAGCAGTACTTC CASSNWGYYEQYF
TRBJ2-5 . TRBV11-2 . TGTGCCAGCAGCTTAGAAATCCCAGAGACCCAGTACTTC CASSLEIPETQYF
TRBJ2-7 TRBD2 TRBV4-2 . TGTGCCAGCAGCCTAGTGGGTCTAGCGGACTCCTACGAGCAGTACTTC CASSLVGLADSYEQYF
TRBJ1-2 . TRBV3-1 . TGTGCCAGCAGCCAAGGAAGGGCGCTCTATGGCTACACCTTC CASSQGRALYGYTF
TRBJ2-1 . TRBV6-2/TRBV6-3 . TGTGCCAGCAGTTACTCGACCCATCGGCAAAACAATGAGCAGTTCTTC CASSYSTHRQNNEQFF
TRBJ1-1 . TRBV6-6 . TGTGCCAGCAGTGACTCGCAAGGGGCCACTGAAGCTTTCTTT CASSDSQGATEAFF
TRBJ2-4 TRBD2 TRBV4-1 once TGCGCCAGCAGCCAAGGAGAGCGGGAGGCCACGAACATTCAGTACTTC CASSQGEREATNIQYF
TRBJ2-4 . TRBV18 . TGTGCCAGCTCACCACCGGGGACCGCAGCTTTAGGGGAGCAGTACTTC CASSPPGTAALGEQYF
TRBJ1-1 TRBD1 TRBV6-6 . TGTGCCAGCAGCACCGGGACAGGGGGCTTTGAAGCTTTCTTT CASSTGTGGFEAFF
TRBJ1-2 . TRBV5-1 . TGCGCCAGCAGCTTGTCGGCAGGTTATGGCTACACCTTC CASSLSAGYGYTF
TRBJ2-4 . TRBV24-1 once TGTGCCACCGACTACAGAACAGAAAACATTCAGTACTTC CATDYRTENIQYF
TRBJ2-7 TRBD2 TRBV27 . TGTGCCAGCACCCAGACTAGCGGGAGCTCCTACGAGCAGTACTTC CASTQTSGSSYEQYF
TRBJ1-4 TRBD1 TRBV6-6 few TGTGCCAGCAGAGAAGACAGGGCGAATGAAAAACTGTTTTTT CASREDRANEKLFF
TRBJ2-1 TRBD2 TRBV5-1 few TGCGCCAGCAGCTTGGCTAGCGGGGGGGACAATGAGCAGTTCTTC CASSLASGGDNEQFF
TRBJ2-6 . TRBV4-2 few TGTGCCAGCAGCCAACTCCGAACGCCTGGGGCCAACGTCCTGACTTTC CASSQLRTPGANVLTF
TRBJ2-3 . TRBV21-1 . TGTGCCAGCAGTAAAGGAGAGACCCACACAGATACGCAGTATTTT CASSKGETHTDTQYF
TRBJ2-5 . TRBV9 . TGTGCCAGCAGCGCGAACTTTCAGGCTGGCCGGTGGACCCAGTACTTC CASSANFQAGRWTQYF
TRBJ2-1 TRBD2 TRBV5-1 . TGCGCCAGCAGCTTGGCCCGTGGGAGGGTTGGAAATGAGCAGTTCTTC CASSLARGRVGNEQFF
TRBJ2-3 TRBD1 TRBV10-3 few TGTGCCATCAGACAAGCGCCGGGACAGGGGGCTTTTTGGCACACAGATACGCAGTATTTT CAIRQAPGQGAFWHTDTQYF
TRBJ2-6 . TRBV29-1 many TGCAGCGTTGCTCCATCTGGGGCCAACGTCCTGACTTTC CSVAPSGANVLTF
TRBJ2-6 TRBD1 TRBV7-2 few TGTGCCAGCAGCCCAAAGACAGGGGGAGAATCTGGGGCCAACGTCCTGACTTTC CASSPKTGGESGANVLTF
TRBJ2-7 . TRBV4-1 . TGCGCCAGCAGCCAAGGGTGGGGGGATGAGCAGTACTTC CASSQGWGDEQYF
TRBJ2-7 TRBD2 TRBV20-1 . TGCAGTGCTCCAAATCAGCGGGCTAGCGGATACAATGAGCAGTACTTC CSAPNQRASGYNEQYF
TRBJ2-3 . TRBV29-1 . TGCAGCGTGATCACCACAGATACGCAGTATTTT CSVITTDTQYF
TRBJ2-1 . TRBV12-3/TRBV12-4 . TGTGCCAGCAGTAACCAACCGGTCGTGGATGAGCAGTTCTTC CASSNQPVVDEQFF
TRBJ2-1 . TRBV21-1 once TGTGCCAGCAGCAAAGGGACAGAACACTCCTACAATGAGCAGTTCTTC CASSKGTEHSYNEQFF
TRBJ1-4 TRBD1 TRBV2 . TGTGCCAGCAGGAACAGGGGGTATAATGAAAAACTGTTTTTT CASRNRGYNEKLFF
TRBJ1-1 . TRBV7-9 few TGTGCCAGCACCACTTACAGGGCGGGGTTCACTGAAGCTTTCTTT CASTTYRAGFTEAFF
TRBJ2-6 . TRBV6-5 many TGTGCCAGCAGGGGAGCGGTGACTGGGGCCAACGTCCTGACTTTC CASRGAVTGANVLTF
TRBJ2-3 . TRBV7-3 . TGTGCCAGCAGCTTAAACGCAGCGGCAGATACGCAGTATTTT CASSLNAAADTQYF
TRBJ2-4 . TRBV15 . TGTGCCACCAGCTCGCCAGTGAAGTCCAAAAACATTCAGTACTTC CATSSPVKSKNIQYF
TRBJ1-2 . TRBV6-6 . TGTGCCAGCAGTTACTCTAGGGACTTCGGCTATGGCTACACCTTC CASSYSRDFGYGYTF
TRBJ1-5 . TRBV12-3/TRBV12-4 once TGTGCCAGCAGTTTAGGGGGGATCCATCAGCCCCAGCATTTT CASSLGGIHQPQHF
TRBJ2-1 TRBD2 TRBV7-2 . TGTGCCAGCAGAAATAGCGGGACCCCGCGTGAGCAGTTCTTC CASRNSGTPREQFF
TRBJ2-3 . TRBV7-8 . TGTGCCAGCAGATCCGGGCCCCGAGGCGCAGATACGCAGTATTTT CASRSGPRGADTQYF
TRBJ2-7 TRBD2 TRBV4-3 . TGCGCCAGCAGCCAAGATCTGTCTTCAGCGGGACTAGCGGGCAGCTCCTACGAGCAGTACTTC CASSQDLSSAGLAGSSYEQYF
TRBJ2-4 . TRBV10-3 . TGTGCCATCAGTGATCGGGTTGCCAAAAACATTCAGTACTTC CAISDRVAKNIQYF
TRBJ2-5 . TRBV12-3/TRBV12-4 . TGTGCCAGCAGCGGACTGGGGGCCTCCAATGAGCAGTACTTC CASSGLGASNEQYF
TRBJ1-5 TRBD1 TRBV27 few TGTGCCAGCAGTTTTACAGGGGGCCCCAGGTCCCCCCAGCATTTT CASSFTGGPRSPQHF